The 5 T cell receptor beta chains given below trace back to one sample, sequenced in a study of neurological immune-mediated disorders (dated 2019 in TCRdb). The receptor library was made with 5' RACE. Sequenced using an Illumina HiSeq 2500. The public reads were quality trimmed at Q25 with fastp and then assembled into clones with MiXCR by TCRdb, keeping productive beta chains. CDR3 protein duplicates are merged, each entry listing the most common genes and DNA. The sample records fewer than 90,000 distinct CDR3 sequences, roughly 10% of which are singletons. Of the sample, approximately 10% is held by the ten largest clones. The sample's time point label, in plain terms: longitudinal time-point 1 (baseline). Sequencing was done on a sample of PBMCs. The origin of the receptors is a young man in good health.

This clonotype occurred many times. The chain couples TRBV15 to TRBJ2-5, with a tentative D call TRBD2 (5 bases). CDR3 length: 14 amino acids. Germline CDR1 reads LNHNV; CDR2 reads YYDKDF (reference sequence). V lost 5 bases and J 10 bases, leaving 20 bases between the germline ends. CDR3 sequence: CATSLPARGMDQYF. In DNA form, the CDR3 reads TGTGCCACCAGCCTCCCAGCTCGAGGGATGGACCAGTACTTC.

This clonotype was seen at least ten times. The chain has TRBV12-3 or TRBV12-4 and TRBJ2-7, with TRBD2 identical over 9 bases. CDR3 size: 15 residues. Trimming took 6 bases from V and 7 from J; bases not matched to a gene: 13. The CDR3 sequence is CASSAPGGLAWEQYF. CDR3 DNA sequence: TGTGCCAGCAGCGCCCCTGGGGGACTAGCTTGGGAGCAGTACTTC.

This clonotype was observed many times. V is TRBV5-1 and J is TRBJ2-2; D is ambiguous. Germline V gives CDR1 SGHRS, CDR2 YFSETQ. Trimming pared 0 bases from V and 1 base from J, leaving 13 bases between. The CDR3 sequence is 17 residues long. CDR3 coding DNA: TGCGCCAGCAGCTTGGAGGTTGTCCGGGTGAACACCGGGGAGCTGTTTTTT. It is translated as CASSLEVVRVNTGELFF.

This rearrangement joins TRBV6-4 to TRBJ2-3, with 10 positions matching TRBD2. The V segment lost 0 bases and the J segment 6 bases; nucleotides outside the gene matches: 3. The CDR3 runs 15 residues. The V gene's germline CDR1 is MRHNA and CDR2 SNTAGT. The CDR3, as DNA: TGTGCCAGCAGTGACTCGATAGCGGGAGGTGATACGCAGTATTTT. Translating it yields CASSDSIAGGDTQYF.

The sample holds many counts of this clonotype. The chain carries TRBV28 and TRBJ2-5; unclear D gene. The CDR3 runs 14 residues. V was trimmed by 1 base and J by 6 bases, leaving 12 bases between them. Per germline, CDR1 MDHEN and CDR2 SYDVKM. The CDR3 sequence: CASSLSARLKTQYF. The CDR3, as DNA: TGTGCCAGCAGTTTATCCGCCAGATTAAAGACCCAGTACTTC.